This entry is about one T cell receptor (beta chain). CDR1 and CDR2 (germline): SGDLS, YYNGEE. The CDR3 runs to 15 residues. V was pared by 0 bases and J by 7 bases, with 4 bases of the junction left unmatched. This entry belongs to a study of blood T cell repertoires in COVID-19. Across the whole study: There were acute and convalescent COVID-19 samples, and they came from the United States, Italy and Spain.

Sequencing was performed with immunoSEQ multiplex PCR; in TCRdb, only in-frame clones are kept and a portion is missing. Among under 100,000 clones listed, roughly 88% were seen once. The rearrangement joins TRBV9 to TRBJ2-1; the match to TRBD2 covers 10 bases. This sequence originates from a woman of 80 years or more with COVID-19, enrolled during active disease. Sequenced input: peripheral blood. The DNA of the CDR3 is TGTGCCAGCAGCGTAGGAGCGGGGGGGCCTAATGAGCAGTTCTTC. Protein: CASSVGAGGPNEQFF. The variable domain in full, with the rest retrieved from reference TRBV9 and TRBJ2-1, is DSGVTQTPKHLITATGQRVTLRCSPRSGDLSVYWYQQSLDQGLQFLIQYYNGEERAKGNILERFSAQQFPDLHSELNLSSLELGDSALYFCASSVGAGGPNEQFFGPGTRLTVL.